The sequence of this T cell receptor (beta chain) was determined in a study of blood T cell repertoires in COVID-19. As for the study in general: T cells, B-cell-depleted T cells, or PBMCs provided the cDNA or gDNA that served as material.

Germline V gives CDR1 MGHDK, CDR2 SYGVNS. This CDR3 comprises 14 residues. Trimming took 3 bases from V and 5 from J, leaving 10 bases between them. Original processing methods: Quantification of nucleated cells was approximated via reference gene primer amplification. Measured with immunoSEQ multiplex PCR; TCRdb has only the in-frame clones, and not every one. Clonal size and the V and J genes are those of that table, whereas D and trimming came from the DNA. The table shows roughly 260,000 clones, with about nine tenths occurring only once. Residents of 24 US areas, aged about 18 to 100 years, made up the participants. Participant-given clinical history determined each cohort assignment.

The rearrangement links TRBV25-1 to TRBJ1-4, with D perhaps TRBD1 (5 bases). This TCR was recovered from a woman aged 25 to 39 with acute COVID-19. The specimen sequenced was PBMCs or T cells enriched from blood (not recorded which). The CDR3 reads CASSEHRQNEKLFF. In DNA, the CDR3 is TGTGCCAGCAGTGAGCACAGGCAAAATGAAAAACTGTTTTTT. The full variable domain, in which reference TRBV25-1 and TRBJ1-4 provide the parts outside the CDR3, is EADIYQTPRYLVIGTGKKITLECSQTMGHDKMYWYQQDPGMELHLIHYSYGVNSTEKGDLSSESTVSRIRTEHFPLTLESARPSHTSQYLCASSEHRQNEKLFFGSGTQLSVL.